This T cell receptor (beta chain) was captured by sequencing in a study of STAT5B mutations in CD4+ large granular lymphocyte leukemia. The survey-level immunoSEQ assay was used. The table came from immunoSEQ multiplex PCR; TCRdb's copy has only in-frame clones and leaves some out. This sample has under 50,000 clones, with 80% to 85% found just once. CDR1 is SGDLS and CDR2 is YYNGEE in the germline V gene. This CDR3 contains 16 residues. The ends lost 2 bases at V and 5 bases at J; junction bases unmatched: 12. The chain couples TRBV9 to TRBJ1-2; 7 positions match TRBD1. The receptor was derived from a human donor in good health. Sequenced: CD4+ T cells from blood buffy coats. CDR3: CASSVTPDRVRYGYTF. The CDR3 DNA follows: TGTGCCAGCAGCGTGACCCCAGACAGGGTTCGTTATGGCTACACCTTC.